These T cell receptor beta chains were read from a single sample in a study of blood T cell repertoires in COVID-19. TCRdb keeps only in-frame clones here, not all; method: immunoSEQ multiplex PCR. The data hold 150,000 to 200,000 clones, with 86% observed a single time. Sequences were obtained from peripheral blood. Every receptor here comes from a man aged 65 to 79 with acute or convalescent COVID-19. Each CDR3 is given with its conserved first and last residue. D genes are given only for firm matches. Clone size appears in some rows only: once, few, many, or a class for an expanded clone.

d_call	v_call	clone_size	j_call	cdr3_aa	cdr3_nt
NA	TRBV6-5	NA	TRBJ2-5	CASTLTGETQYF	TGTGCCAGCACCCTAACGGGAGAGACCCAGTACTTC
NA	TRBV20-1	NA	TRBJ1-5	CSASPDGDQPQHF	TGCAGTGCTAGTCCCGACGGGGATCAGCCCCAGCATTTT
NA	TRBV9	NA	TRBJ1-1	CASSIWDTLNTEAFF	TGTGCCAGCAGCATCTGGGACACCCTGAACACTGAAGCTTTCTTT
NA	TRBV6-6	few	TRBJ1-2	CASTPGGGYGYTF	TGTGCCAGCACCCCGGGGGGCGGCTATGGCTACACCTTC
NA	TRBV15	NA	TRBJ2-7	CATSTSSVSYEQYF	TGTGCCACCAGCACCTCAAGCGTCTCCTACGAGCAGTACTTC
TRBD1	TRBV5-4	NA	TRBJ1-5	CASSLGTENQPQHF	TGTGCCAGCAGTCTCGGGACAGAGAATCAGCCCCAGCATTTT
TRBD1	TRBV3-1/TRBV3-2	NA	TRBJ1-1	CATGQGSGTEAFF	TGTGCCACCGGACAGGGATCGGGCACTGAAGCTTTCTTT
NA	TRBV29-1	NA	TRBJ1-2	CSVELNHYGYTF	TGCAGCGTTGAGCTAAATCACTATGGCTACACCTTC
NA	TRBV27	NA	TRBJ2-5	CASCGGDQETQYF	TGTGCCAGCTGTGGCGGGGATCAAGAGACCCAGTACTTC
TRBD2	TRBV7-2	NA	TRBJ2-5	CASSLVASGGDETQYF	TGTGCCAGCAGCTTAGTAGCTAGCGGGGGTGACGAGACCCAGTACTTC
NA	TRBV5-1	NA	TRBJ2-3	CASDRGGGGTDTQYF	TGCGCCAGCGACAGGGGAGGGGGCGGCACAGATACGCAGTATTTT
NA	TRBV5-6	once	TRBJ1-2	CASSFGGGYTF	TGTGCCAGCAGCTTCGGGGGTGGCTACACCTTC
NA	TRBV5-6	once	TRBJ1-2	CASSLGRPNYGYTF	TGTGCCAGCAGCTTGGGCAGGCCGAACTATGGCTACACCTTC
NA	TRBV30	NA	TRBJ2-6	CAWKDSPGANVLTF	TGTGCCTGGAAAGACAGCCCTGGGGCCAACGTCCTGACTTTC